One sample yielded the 31 T cell receptor beta chains listed below, sequenced in a study of blood T cell repertoires in COVID-19. Here immunoSEQ multiplex PCR was the method, and the copy in TCRdb shows in-frame clones only, minus some. Of approximately 300,000 clones in the sample, around 85% were seen once. Material: peripheral blood. The receptors shown here come from a human donor with COVID-19, enrolled during active disease. The donor label of this sample is uncertain.

The rearrangement links TRBV7-2 to TRBJ2-7; 9 bases are shared with TRBD2. V shed 5 bases, J shed 0 bases, and the junction held 5 bases outside the gene matches. This CDR3 has 15 residues. CDR1 is SGHTA, CDR2 FQGNSA, per germline. CDR3 DNA sequence: TGTGCCAGCAGCACACTAGCGGGCTTCTCCTACGAGCAGTACTTC. This codes for CASSTLAGFSYEQYF.

In DNA form, the CDR3 reads TGTGCCAGCATTGGAGAACCGGGACAGAGGAACTATGGCTACACCTTC. Residues: CASIGEPGQRNYGYTF. The chain links TRBV2 to TRBJ1-2; 7 bases line up with TRBD1. The length of the CDR3 is 16 residues. CDR1 is SNHLY, CDR2 FYNNEI, per germline. V dropped 7 bases and J dropped 2; count of bases not matched to a gene: 13.

The chain carries TRBV30 and TRBJ1-5; the D gene is possibly TRBD1 (6 bases). V dropped 1 base and J dropped 6 bases, with 19 bases sitting between them. The CDR3 runs to 16 residues. CDR1 and CDR2 from the germline V gene are GTSNPN and SVGIG (reference sequence). The CDR3 region is CAWSGGAAGAGQPQHF. The CDR3 DNA is TGTGCCTGGAGTGGAGGTGCGGCAGGGGCTGGTCAGCCCCAGCATTTT.

This clone showed up just once. The chain uses TRBV7-9 and TRBJ2-5; 7 positions agree with TRBD1. Germline assignment: CDR1 SEHNR and CDR2 FQNEAQ (reference sequence). The V and J ends lost 6 bases and 1 base, in that order; junction bases with no gene match: 5. The CDR3 runs to 14 residues. CDR3 nucleotides: TGTGCCAGCAGTATAGGGGGCAGCCAAGAGACCCAGTACTTC. Translated: CASSIGGSQETQYF. The whole variable domain, filled in from reference TRBV7-9 and TRBJ2-5, reads DTGVSQNPRHKITKRGQNVTFRCDPISEHNRLYWYRQTLGQGPEFLTYFQNEAQLEKSRLLSDRFSAERPKGSFSTLEIQRTEQGDSAMYLCASSIGGSQETQYFGPGTRLLVL.

The chain links TRBV19 to TRBJ1-5; TRBD1 matches 9 bases. J gave up 6 bases and V 3 bases, and 6 bases lay outside the gene matches. Germline CDR1 LNHDA, CDR2 SQIVND (reference sequence). CDR3 length equals 15 residues. This chain's CDR3 is CASSIGTGLGQPQHF. In DNA, the CDR3 is TGTGCCAGTAGTATCGGGACAGGGTTGGGTCAGCCCCAGCATTTT.

This clone has just one count. This CDR3 is CASSEDPDRRSDNEQFF. The CDR3 DNA follows: TGTGCCAGCAGTGAAGACCCAGACAGAAGAAGCGACAATGAGCAGTTCTTC. The chain employs TRBV2 and TRBJ2-1; tentatively, D is TRBD1 (5 bases). The V and J ends lost 1 base and 5 bases respectively, with 18 bases between them. The CDR3 extends over 17 amino acids. The germline V gene encodes CDR1 SNHLY and CDR2 FYNNEI.

This clone was recorded only once. The CDR3 region is CASRTYRDTEAFF. Here the CDR3 DNA reads TGTGCCAGCAGGACTTACAGGGACACTGAAGCTTTCTTT. This chain links TRBV12-3 or TRBV12-4 with TRBJ1-1, with D possibly being TRBD1 (6 bases). The CDR3 runs to 13 residues. V lost 6 bases, J lost 3 bases, and 11 bases lay in between.

This clone turned up a few times. The chain recombines TRBV30 with TRBJ1-3; D remains unclear. V was cut by 1 base and J by 15 bases, with 19 bases left in between. This CDR3 contains 13 residues. The germline CDR1 and CDR2 sequences are GTSNPN and SVGIG (reference sequence). CDR3 in amino acids: CAWSGGGTSGKYF. CDR3 nucleotides: TGTGCCTGGAGTGGAGGAGGAACGTCGGGAAAATATTTT.

The V gene is TRBV10-1, the J gene TRBJ2-1; D unresolved. The CDR3 has 14 amino acids. The ends were cut back, 3 bases at V and 3 bases at J, with 9 bases in the middle. The V gene's germline CDR1 is WNHNN and CDR2 SYGVQD (reference sequence). The CDR3 nucleotides are TGCGCCAGCAGTGAACAGCCAGGCTACAATGAGCAGTTCTTC. Protein sequence: CASSEQPGYNEQFF.

The chain carries TRBV11-3 and TRBJ2-3, with a weak D call TRBD2 (6 bases). The CDR3 totals 15 residues. Germline V lookup: CDR1 SGHNT, CDR2 YENEEA. The V gene lost 5 bases and the J gene lost 5 bases, with 17 bases spanning the gap. As DNA, the CDR3 is TGTGCCAGCAGCCTAGGGGCGGGATGGGGAGATACGCAGTATTTT. Translation gives CASSLGAGWGDTQYF.

CDR3 sequence (DNA): TGTGCCAGCAGCTTTACCAACAGGGCGGATCAGCCCCAGCATTTT. It encodes CASSFTNRADQPQHF. The rearrangement links TRBV5-5 to TRBJ1-5; D is possibly TRBD1 (6 bases). Germline V gene lookup returns CDR1 SGHKS and CDR2 YYEKEE (reference sequence). The CDR3 is 15 amino acids. Trimming removed 2 bases at V and 5 bases at J, with 14 bases between.

This clone was observed a single time. CDR3 in amino acids: CASSLRTGSYNEQFF. The CDR3 DNA is TGTGCCAGCAGCTTGAGGACAGGCTCCTACAATGAGCAGTTCTTC. The V call is TRBV7-3, the J call TRBJ2-1; TRBD1 matches at 7 bases. Per germline, CDR1 SGHTA and CDR2 FQGTGA. The V and J ends lost 3 bases and 0 bases, in that order; junction bases with no gene match: 2. The CDR3 has 15 amino acids.

The genes are TRBV1 and TRBJ2-3; the table's D call TRBD2 went unverified against the DNA. TRBV1 is a recognized pseudogene. This CDR3 is built from 15 residues. The CDR3 DNA reads as TGCACCAGCAGCGGACTAGCGGGAGGGGGTGATACGCAGTATTTT. It codes for CTSSGLAGGGDTQYF.

This clone was seen only once. The rearrangement joins TRBV12-5 to TRBJ1-1; tentative D call: TRBD1 (5 bases). CDR1 is LGHNT and CDR2 is FRNRAP in the germline V gene. The V gene lost 5 bases and the J gene lost 1 base, with 11 bases spanning the gap. The CDR3 loop spans 14 amino acids. Here the CDR3 reads CASGELGGNTEAFF. The CDR3, as DNA: TGTGCTAGTGGTGAGCTGGGGGGGAACACTGAAGCTTTCTTT.

This clone was counted a few times. The chain carries TRBV19 and TRBJ1-2, with D hard to call. The CDR3 runs 13 residues. V lost 2 bases to trimming and J lost 5 bases, with 9 bases between them. Germline CDR1 is LNHDA and CDR2 is SQIVND (reference sequence). CDR3 sequence: CASSINSAYGYTF. The CDR3 region has the DNA TGTGCCAGTAGTATAAATTCCGCGTATGGCTACACCTTC.

V usage is TRBV20-1 and J usage is TRBJ1-1, with D possibly TRBD1 on 5 matching bases. Germline loops: CDR1 DFQATT, CDR2 SNEGSKA (reference sequence). V dropped 3 bases and J dropped 1 base, with 9 bases sitting between them. This CDR3 has 13 amino acids. The CDR3 spells CSASRGGNTEAFF. CDR3 nucleotides: TGCAGTGCTAGTAGGGGCGGGAACACTGAAGCTTTCTTT.

The gene calls are TRBV7-9 and TRBJ2-7; 10 bases are shared with TRBD1. Germline V gene data show CDR1 as SEHNR and CDR2 as FQNEAQ (reference sequence). V lost 2 bases to trimming and J lost 6 bases; unmatched junction nucleotides: 7. The CDR3 totals 15 residues. CDR3 DNA sequence: TGTGCCAGCAGCTTACTGTCAGGACAGGGGGGCGAGCAGTACTTC. It translates to CASSLLSGQGGEQYF.

The DNA for the CDR3 is TGCAGCGTTGGGGCGGCCCAAGGGCGGGAGACGCGTACCGGGGAGCTGTTTTTT. Protein product: CSVGAAQGRETRTGELFF. The gene calls are TRBV29-1 and TRBJ2-2; TRBD2 aligns across 7 bases. The germline gives CDR1 SQVTM, CDR2 ANQGSEA. This CDR3 has 18 residues. Trimming at V came to 4 bases and at J to 5 bases, leaving 19 bases not matched to a gene.

This clone was picked up one time. The chain combines TRBV15 with TRBJ2-1; D might be TRBD1 (6 bases). Germline V lookup: CDR1 LNHNV, CDR2 YYDKDF (reference sequence). Trimming took off 5 bases at V and 3 bases at J, with 14 bases between the two ends. This CDR3 contains 15 residues. CDR3 protein: CATSPPGRGYNEQFF. CDR3 coding DNA: TGTGCCACCAGCCCCCCCGGCAGGGGCTACAATGAGCAGTTCTTC.

V gene TRBV7-9 combines with J gene TRBJ1-4; a weak D match, TRBD1 (5 bases). V dropped 5 bases and J dropped 5 bases, with 15 bases sitting between them. The CDR3 totals 15 residues. The germline V gene encodes CDR1 SEHNR and CDR2 FQNEAQ (reference sequence). The CDR3 DNA is TGTGCCAGCAGCCCCGGCGGGGGGGAAAATGAAAAACTGTTTTTT. Protein product: CASSPGGGENEKLFF.

This clone was observed once. The chain joins TRBV6-5 to TRBJ1-6; no definite D call. Germline V gene lookup returns CDR1 MNHEY and CDR2 SVGAGI. Trimming removed 6 bases from V and 0 bases from J, with 9 bases in between. This CDR3 spans 15 amino acids. CDR3: CASSRESSYNSPLHF. Written as DNA, the CDR3 is TGTGCCAGCAGCCGGGAGAGCTCCTATAATTCACCCCTCCACTTT.

This chain connects TRBV19 to TRBJ1-2; TRBD1 matches 7 bases. This CDR3 spans 15 amino acids. Losses at the gene ends were 5 bases for V and 0 bases for J; bases not matched to a gene: 6. Germline CDR1 LNHDA, CDR2 SQIVND (reference sequence). The CDR3 DNA is TGTGCCAGTAGTTATGACAGGGCCGCTAACTATGGCTACACCTTC. Protein: CASSYDRAANYGYTF.

The chain joins TRBV2 to TRBJ2-5; 7 bases map to TRBD1. Per the germline V gene, CDR1 is SNHLY and CDR2 is FYNNEI. V trimming: 8 bases; J trimming: 2 bases; junction bases outside the gene matches: 5. The CDR3 is made up of 13 amino acids. This CDR3 reads CASGRDSQETQYF. The CDR3 DNA sequence: TGTGCCAGCGGCCGGGACAGTCAAGAGACCCAGTACTTC.

On this clone: Within the sample, other DNA sequences also encode this same CDR3. This sequence joins TRBV20-1 and TRBJ1-3; D unresolved. Per germline, CDR1 DFQATT and CDR2 SNEGSKA (reference sequence). The CDR3 loop spans 11 amino acids. Trimming took 3 bases from V and 4 from J, leaving 4 bases between them. The chain's CDR3 is CSASSGNTIYF. For the CDR3, the DNA is TGCAGTGCTAGTTCGGGAAACACCATATATTTT.

The V call is TRBV19, the J call TRBJ1-5, with D perhaps matching TRBD1 (6 bases). The CDR3 contains 15 residues. Trimming cost V 3 bases and J 2 bases, with 11 bases left between them. The germline V gene has CDR1 LNHDA and CDR2 SQIVND (reference sequence). The CDR3 here is CASSINSGGNQPQHF. CDR3 nucleotides: TGTGCCAGTAGTATTAATTCAGGGGGCAATCAGCCCCAGCATTTT.

This clone has a handful of counts. The chain recombines TRBV5-6 with TRBJ1-2, with 7 bases identical to TRBD1. CDR1 SGHDT and CDR2 YYEEEE come from the germline V gene. Trimming at V came to 0 bases and at J to 5 bases, leaving 7 bases not matched to a gene. The CDR3 covers 15 residues. DNA of the CDR3: TGTGCCAGCAGCTTGGATTTTAGGGGGCAGTATGGCTACACCTTC. The encoded protein is CASSLDFRGQYGYTF.

The rearrangement links TRBV12-3 or TRBV12-4 to TRBJ1-1, with D uncertain. The CDR3 is 13 amino acids. The V and J ends lost 5 bases and 1 base respectively, with 8 bases between them. DNA for the CDR3: TGTGCCAGCAGTCCGGGTCCGAACACTGAAGCTTTCTTT. It codes for CASSPGPNTEAFF.

The V and J genes are TRBV27 and TRBJ2-6; possibly TRBD2 for D (7 bases). The CDR3 extends over 19 amino acids. V lost 2 bases to trimming and J lost 2 bases, with 19 bases between them. CDR1 is MNHEY, CDR2 SMNVEV, per germline (reference sequence). For the CDR3, the DNA is TGTGCCAGCAGTTTAAGGGGTAGGGGGGGAATGGCTGGGGCCAACGTCCTGACTTTC. Translating gives CASSLRGRGGMAGANVLTF.

V gene TRBV11-2 combines with J gene TRBJ2-7, with 7 nucleotides matching TRBD2. The CDR3 extends over 16 amino acids. Germline trimming cut 3 bases from V and 0 bases from J; bases unmatched to any gene: 8. Looked up from germline, CDR1 is SGHAT and CDR2 is FQNNGV. CDR3 loop: CASSLILGGFSYEQYF. In nucleotides, the CDR3 is TGTGCCAGCAGCTTGATACTGGGGGGGTTCTCCTACGAGCAGTACTTC.

The chain is built from TRBV9 and TRBJ1-1, with TRBD1 as a possible D gene (5 bases). V lost 4 bases to trimming and J lost 0 bases, with 13 bases between them. The CDR3 totals 15 residues. Germline assignment: CDR1 SGDLS and CDR2 YYNGEE. Here the CDR3 reads CASSPRGTLNTEAFF. As DNA, the CDR3 is TGTGCCAGCAGCCCTAGGGGCACCTTGAACACTGAAGCTTTCTTT.

This clone was detected only once. V gene TRBV2 combines with J gene TRBJ1-1; no definite D call. The CDR3 spans 13 residues. Looked up from germline, CDR1 is SNHLY and CDR2 is FYNNEI. Trimming removed 10 bases at V and 1 base at J, with 13 bases between. CDR3 DNA: TGTGCCAACGGAGGTTTTACGAACACTGAAGCTTTCTTT. Protein: CANGGFTNTEAFF.